The 21 T cell receptor beta chains given below trace back to one sample, sequenced in a study of blood T cell repertoires in COVID-19. TCRdb's table, derived via immunoSEQ multiplex PCR, lists solely in-frame clones and lacks some. The data show around 280,000 clones, roughly 90% seen once. Sequences were obtained from peripheral blood. All receptors derive from a woman in her forties or fifties who had recovered from COVID-19.

The genes are TRBV9 and TRBJ1-1, with D maybe TRBD1 (6 bases). CDR1 and CDR2 (germline): SGDLS, YYNGEE. The V and J ends lost 0 bases and 6 bases respectively, with 12 bases between them. This CDR3 region has 14 residues. The CDR3 loop is CASSVEPGVAEAFF. The CDR3 bases are TGTGCCAGCAGCGTAGAGCCAGGGGTCGCTGAAGCTTTCTTT. Looking up the rest from reference TRBV9 and TRBJ1-1 gives the full variable domain: DSGVTQTPKHLITATGQRVTLRCSPRSGDLSVYWYQQSLDQGLQFLIQYYNGEERAKGNILERFSAQQFPDLHSELNLSSLELGDSALYFCASSVEPGVAEAFFGQGTRLTVV.

V is TRBV11-2 and J is TRBJ1-1, with D possibly being TRBD1 (6 bases). Trimming pared 4 bases from V and 1 base from J, leaving 16 bases between. The CDR3 extends over 16 amino acids. Germline lookup yields CDR1 SGHAT and CDR2 FQNNGV. Written as DNA, the CDR3 is TGTGCCAGCAGCTCAGGTATGGGGGCTAGGAACACTGAAGCTTTCTTT. Residues: CASSSGMGARNTEAFF. The entire variable domain, with the rest obtained from reference TRBV11-2 and TRBJ1-1, is as follows: EAGVAQSPRYKIIEKRQSVAFWCNPISGHATLYWYQQILGQGPKLLIQFQNNGVVDDSQLPKDRFSAERLKGVDSTLKIQPAKLEDSAVYLCASSSGMGARNTEAFFGQGTRLTVV.

V gene TRBV5-1 combines with J gene TRBJ1-1; 11 bases agree with TRBD1. The CDR3 extends over 14 amino acids. With 2 bases clipped from V and 7 bases from J, the junction kept 4 bases outside the gene matches. Germline-derived CDR1 and CDR2 are SGHRS and YFSETQ. CDR3 region: CASSFGQGAGEAFF. The DNA for the CDR3 is TGCGCCAGCAGCTTCGGACAGGGGGCAGGTGAAGCTTTCTTT.

The chain couples TRBV4-2 to TRBJ2-4; TRBD1 aligns across 7 bases. This CDR3 is 14 amino acids long. Germline CDR1 and CDR2: LGHNA and YNFKEQ. J gave up 5 bases and V 3 bases, and 4 bases lay outside the gene matches. The CDR3 region has the DNA TGTGCCAGCAGCCACGGGACAGATCAAAACATTCAGTACTTC. Translation: CASSHGTDQNIQYF.

V is TRBV4-1 and J is TRBJ1-1; D gene unclear. There are 14 residues in the CDR3. V was trimmed by 4 bases and J by 4 bases, leaving 13 bases between them. CDR1 and CDR2 (germline): MGHRA, YSYEKL. Here the CDR3 DNA reads TGCGCCAGCAGCCGTGAGGGTCTCGTCACTGAAGCTTTCTTT. Its translation is CASSREGLVTEAFF.

The rearrangement links TRBV11-2 to TRBJ1-1, with a tentative D call TRBD1 (6 bases). Germline CDR1 reads SGHAT; CDR2 reads FQNNGV. Trimming stripped 5 bases from V and 2 bases from J, with 21 bases between. The CDR3 has 17 residues. CDR3 in DNA: TGTGCCAGCAGCCTTACATCATCCAAAGGGGGAAACACTGAAGCTTTCTTT. Residues: CASSLTSSKGGNTEAFF.

The CDR3 DNA sequence: TGTGCCAGCAGTTACTCCACCGGGACAGGGTCCTACGAGCAGTACTTC. Translating it yields CASSYSTGTGSYEQYF. The chain links TRBV6-2 or TRBV6-3 to TRBJ2-7; TRBD1 aligns across 9 bases. With V trimmed by 0 bases and J by 1 base, 4 bases remained unmatched. CDR1 is MNHEY and CDR2 is SVGEGT in the germline V gene. CDR3 length: 16 amino acids.

DNA for the CDR3: TGTGCCAGCAGCTTGGGCAGAGCAGGGCCCACAGATACGCAGTATTTT. Its translation is CASSLGRAGPTDTQYF. The V gene is TRBV5-5, the J gene TRBJ2-3, with a possible D match to TRBD1 (5 bases). The CDR3 spans 16 residues. Germline CDR1 reads SGHKS; CDR2 reads YYEKEE (reference sequence). V lost 0 bases to trimming and J lost 2 bases, with 13 bases between them.

The chain recombines TRBV27 with TRBJ1-2, with a tentative D call TRBD1 (6 bases). Trimming stripped 5 bases from V and 7 bases from J, with 17 bases between. This CDR3 comprises 14 residues. Germline CDR1 and CDR2: MNHEY and SMNVEV (reference sequence). Here the CDR3 reads CASSNKGGSVGYTF. CDR3 sequence (DNA): TGTGCCAGCAGTAACAAGGGGGGGTCGGTTGGCTACACCTTC.

V gene TRBV19 combines with J gene TRBJ1-3; weak D call: TRBD1 (5 bases). Trimming took 4 bases from V and 8 from J, leaving 12 bases between them. The CDR3 extends over 13 amino acids. Germline V gene sequence: CDR1 LNHDA, CDR2 SQIVND (reference sequence). The CDR3 DNA reads as TGTGCCAGTAGTACCCAGGGAGGAGACACCATATATTTT. Protein: CASSTQGGDTIYF.

This clone was counted once. The chain combines TRBV25-1 with TRBJ1-6; no clear D gene. Trimming cost V 5 bases and J 7 bases, with 15 bases left between them. The CDR3 runs 15 residues. Per the germline V gene, CDR1 is MGHDK and CDR2 is SYGVNS. The CDR3 DNA follows: TGTGCCAGCAGTCCCCGGAGGGCTCTAAATTCACCCCTCCACTTT. Protein product: CASSPRRALNSPLHF.

The V and J genes are TRBV15 and TRBJ2-5; TRBD2 aligns across 14 bases. This CDR3 is built from 17 residues. Germline-derived CDR1 and CDR2 are LNHNV and YYDKDF (reference sequence). The junction had 6 bases not matched to a gene; V was cut back by 1 base and J by 5 bases. CDR3 in DNA: TGTGCCACCAGCAGAGGAAGACTAGCGGGGGGGCACGAGACCCAGTACTTC. This translates into CATSRGRLAGGHETQYF.

The chain links TRBV5-4 to TRBJ2-1; TRBD2 matches at 11 bases. This CDR3 region has 15 residues. Germline V CDR1 and CDR2: SGHNT, YYREEE (reference sequence). The trim removed 7 bases at V and 5 bases at J, leaving 8 bases unmatched. The CDR3 DNA is TGTGCCAGCGGGTTAGCGGGAGGGCTCGACAATGAGCAGTTCTTC. It yields the protein CASGLAGGLDNEQFF.

V usage is TRBV6-5 and J usage is TRBJ2-1, with D possibly matching TRBD1 (6 bases). CDR3 length: 15 residues. Germline V gene data show CDR1 as MNHEY and CDR2 as SVGAGI. V dropped 6 bases and J dropped 0 bases, with 12 bases sitting between them. The CDR3 DNA reads TGTGCCAGCAGACAACAGGGAAACTCCTACAATGAGCAGTTCTTC. This encodes CASRQQGNSYNEQFF.

The V call is TRBV7-9, the J call TRBJ2-2, with D possibly TRBD2 on 6 matching bases. This CDR3 contains 16 residues. The ends were cut back, 4 bases at V and 1 base at J, with 13 bases in the middle. Germline V gene lookup returns CDR1 SEHNR and CDR2 FQNEAQ (reference sequence). The CDR3 DNA follows: TGTGCCAGCAGCTCATCCTGGCGGGGGAACACCGGGGAGCTGTTTTTT. It encodes CASSSSWRGNTGELFF.

V is TRBV7-9 and J is TRBJ1-1; D is possibly TRBD1 (5 bases). The CDR3 totals 15 residues. Germline assignment: CDR1 SEHNR and CDR2 FQNEAQ (reference sequence). V was cut by 7 bases and J by 0 bases, with 15 bases left in between. In DNA, the CDR3 is TGTGCCAGCACACCATCGGGGGTCATGAACACTGAAGCTTTCTTT. The encoded protein is CASTPSGVMNTEAFF. Full variable domain (outside the CDR3, taken from reference TRBV7-9 and TRBJ1-1): DTGVSQNPRHKITKRGQNVTFRCDPISEHNRLYWYRQTLGQGPEFLTYFQNEAQLEKSRLLSDRFSAERPKGSFSTLEIQRTEQGDSAMYLCASTPSGVMNTEAFFGQGTRLTVV.

The gene calls are TRBV27 and TRBJ2-4; D perhaps matches TRBD2 (6 bases). The CDR3 spans 14 residues. The V end lost 5 bases, the J end lost 3 bases, and 11 bases lay between the germline ends. CDR1 and CDR2 from the germline V gene are MNHEY and SMNVEV (reference sequence). CDR3 coding DNA: TGTGCCAGCAGTCCCGCCGGGGGCAAAAACATTCAGTACTTC. As protein: CASSPAGGKNIQYF.

The count of this clone is one. The J gene is TRBJ1-3, the V gene TRBV5-1, with 7 bases fitting TRBD1. Trimming took 2 bases from V and 6 from J; bases not matched to a gene: 2. Germline CDR1 SGHRS, CDR2 YFSETQ. CDR3 length: 13 residues. The CDR3 bases are TGCGCCAGCAGCTTCGACAGGGCAAACACCATATATTTT. Translation gives CASSFDRANTIYF.

The V and J genes are TRBV2 and TRBJ2-5; D gene uncertain. Germline loops: CDR1 SNHLY, CDR2 FYNNEI. V gave up 5 bases and J gave up 5 bases, with 6 bases separating them. CDR3 length equals 11 residues. CDR3 DNA sequence: TGTGCCAGCAGTTCCAGGGAGACCCAGTACTTC. This codes for CASSSRETQYF.

This clone appeared a single time. The CDR3 bases are TGTGCCAGCAGCTTAGGGGGTCAGGGTGAAGCTTTCTTT. Amino acids: CASSLGGQGEAFF. The rearrangement joins TRBV7-2 to TRBJ1-1; D is perhaps TRBD1 (5 bases). The V gene lost 1 base and the J gene lost 7 bases, with 10 bases spanning the gap. The CDR3 covers 13 residues. CDR1 is SGHTA and CDR2 is FQGNSA in the germline V gene.

This clone occurred a few times. Since a much larger clone is just one base distant, this may be a read error. Other nucleotide sequences from this sample produce the same CDR3. J is TRBJ2-5 and V is TRBV6-1; 11 nucleotides match TRBD2. The CDR3 is made up of 15 amino acids. V dropped 2 bases and J dropped 1; count of bases not matched to a gene: 0. CDR1 is MNHNS, CDR2 SASEGT, per germline. This chain's CDR3 is CASSELAGGQETQYF. In DNA, the CDR3 is TGTGCCAGCAGTGAACTAGCGGGGGGCCAAGAGACCCAGTACTTC.